This T cell receptor (beta chain) was sequenced in a study of blood T cell repertoires in COVID-19. The germline CDR1 and CDR2 sequences are KGHSH and LQKENI. The CDR3 length is 13 residues. V was shortened by 5 bases and J by 1 base, with 8 bases between the two germline ends. In the original workflow: Quantification of nucleated cells was approximated via reference gene primer amplification. Libraries were prepared by immunoSEQ multiplex PCR; TCRdb keeps only in-frame clonotypes and omits some of them. V, J and clone size derive from that table, while D and trimming were established from the DNA sequence. Among around 400,000 clones listed, more than 70% were seen once. The Seattle patients, enrolled during active infection, were followed longitudinally.

The sample consisted of peripheral blood. This rearrangement joins TRBV18 to TRBJ1-1; D might be TRBD1 (5 bases). This TCR was recovered from a woman aged 55-70 years with COVID-19, enrolled during active disease. This CDR3 is CASSFGQNTEAFF. In DNA form, the CDR3 reads TGTGCCAGCTCATTCGGACAGAACACTGAAGCTTTCTTT. The full variable domain, completed using reference TRBV18 and TRBJ1-1, is NAGVMQNPRHLVRRRGQEARLRCSPMKGHSHVYWYRQLPEEGLKFMVYLQKENIIDESGMPKERFSAEFPKEGPSILRIQQVVRGDSAAYFCASSFGQNTEAFFGQGTRLTVV.